This T cell receptor beta chain was identified in a study of blood T cell repertoires in COVID-19. CDR3 length: 14 residues. V lost 8 bases, J lost 7 bases, and 11 bases stayed unmatched. Germline V gene sequence: CDR1 GTSNPN, CDR2 SVGIG (reference sequence). Allocation to cohorts depended on clinical history reported by the participants. Recovered status applied to Cohort 3 donors who had two consecutive negative PCRs. It also applied to those with clearance or with symptom resolution. Per the authors' pipeline: Amplification from reference gene primers served as the basis for estimated nucleated cell counts. The table came from immunoSEQ multiplex PCR; TCRdb's copy has only in-frame clones and leaves some out. V and J calls and clone size are those listed in that table; D and trimming were worked out from the DNA. The sample has around 330,000 clones; around nine tenths are singletons.

The receptor's source is a woman between 35 and 50 years old who had recovered from COVID-19. The chain recombines TRBV30 with TRBJ2-1; 10 bases match TRBD1. Material for sequencing was PBMCs or T cells enriched from blood (not recorded which). The CDR3 DNA reads TGTGCCAGGGACATTCCGGGACAGGGGAATGAGCAGTTCTTC. This codes for CARDIPGQGNEQFF.